This T cell receptor beta chain was recovered during a study of T cells after yellow fever vaccination. Study findings and constraints: Only a minor proportion of clonotypes was detected across both CD4 and CD8 compartments.

This clonotype has more than one count but fewer than ten. As yet, its antigen is unknown. CDR1 SGHRS and CDR2 YFSETQ come from the germline V gene. The length of the CDR3 is 13 residues. V was pared by 1 base and J by 5 bases, with 1 base of the junction left unmatched. TCRdb used MiXCR to reprocess the 5' RACE reads, holding one entry per CDR3 protein. The top ten hold 13% to 15% of the sample, which has approximately 550,000 distinct CDR3 sequences, under 25% seen once. This chain uses TRBV5-1 with TRBJ2-7; 9 bases agree with TRBD1. The sample in question was PBMCs, obtained 15 days after the yellow fever booster vaccination. This receptor was identified in a man aged 30 to 39 who received the YFV17D yellow fever vaccine. The CDR3 coding sequence is TGCGCCAGCAGCTTGTGGGACAGGGACGAGCAGTACTTC. Translating gives CASSLWDRDEQYF.